Below, 23 T cell receptor beta chains from the same sample are listed, as sequenced in a study of blood T cell repertoires in COVID-19. The data were produced by immunoSEQ multiplex PCR, yet TCRdb's version contains in-frame clones alone and is incomplete. The data show roughly 400,000 clones, with 80% to 90% seen just once and roughly 9.4% held by the top ten. Sequencing used PBMCs or T cells enriched from blood (not recorded which). The receptors shown here come from a woman between 50 and 59 years old who had recovered from COVID-19.

V usage is TRBV6-4 and J usage is TRBJ2-3; 10 positions match TRBD2. There are 18 residues in the CDR3. Germline V gives CDR1 MRHNA, CDR2 SNTAGT. Trimming took 2 bases from V and 2 from J; bases not matched to a gene: 10. The CDR3 here is CASSDTPHSGGITDTQYF. For the CDR3, the DNA is TGTGCCAGCAGTGACACCCCTCATAGCGGGGGGATCACAGATACGCAGTATTTT.

V usage is TRBV28 and J usage is TRBJ1-1, with 7 bases aligning to TRBD1. Germline V lookup: CDR1 MDHEN, CDR2 SYDVKM. CDR3 length: 14 residues. Losses at the gene ends were 3 bases for V and 8 bases for J; bases not matched to a gene: 9. CDR3 DNA: TGTGCCAGCAGTTTGGTTACAGGGGCGGTAGAAGCTTTCTTT. It encodes CASSLVTGAVEAFF.

The J gene is TRBJ2-2, the V gene TRBV27; D not resolved. Per the germline V gene, CDR1 is MNHEY and CDR2 is SMNVEV (reference sequence). Trimming removed 3 bases from V and 7 bases from J, with 15 bases in between. The CDR3 has 15 amino acids. The DNA for the CDR3 is TGTGCCAGCAGTTTGGTTGGGCGCCCGGACGGGGAGCTGTTTTTT. Its translation: CASSLVGRPDGELFF.

This clone turned up a few times. The gene calls are TRBV4-1 and TRBJ1-1; D not certain. The V end lost 1 base, the J end lost 11 bases, and 20 bases lay between the germline ends. The CDR3 spans 15 residues. Germline V lookup: CDR1 MGHRA, CDR2 YSYEKL. CDR3 sequence: CASSQVEPNPEDAFF. CDR3 DNA sequence: TGCGCCAGCAGCCAAGTAGAGCCTAACCCTGAGGATGCTTTCTTT.

V gene TRBV14 combines with J gene TRBJ1-6; maybe TRBD1 (5 bases). This CDR3 spans 14 amino acids. From germline, CDR1 is SGHDN and CDR2 FVKESK. The V end lost 0 bases, the J end lost 9 bases, and 9 bases lay between the germline ends. CDR3 in DNA: TGTGCCAGCAGCCAAGACGCAGGGATTTCACCCCTCCACTTT. It is translated as CASSQDAGISPLHF. Supplemented by reference TRBV14 and TRBJ1-6, the full variable domain reads EAGVTQFPSHSVIEKGQTVTLRCDPISGHDNLYWYRRVMGKEIKFLLHFVKESKQDESGMPNNRFLAERTGGTYSTLKVQPAELEDSGVYFCASSQDAGISPLHFGNGTRLTVT.

CDR3 loop: CASSQIFTEGLPEAFF. In DNA, the CDR3 is TGCGCCAGCAGCCAAATCTTCACAGAGGGCCTCCCTGAAGCTTTCTTT. The chain uses TRBV4-1 and TRBJ1-1; D is ambiguous. Trimming took off 2 bases at V and 6 bases at J, with 19 bases between the two ends. From germline, CDR1 is MGHRA and CDR2 YSYEKL. The CDR3 runs to 16 residues.

The rearrangement uses TRBV20-1 and TRBJ2-3, with D unclear. V lost 3 bases and J 6 bases, leaving 7 bases between the germline ends. Germline CDR1 reads DFQATT; CDR2 reads SNEGSKA (reference sequence). The CDR3 is 11 residues long. The CDR3 DNA is TGCAGTGCTAGTCTGGAGGATACGCAGTATTTT. This sequence encodes CSASLEDTQYF.

The chain combines TRBV5-1 with TRBJ2-7; 7 positions match TRBD2. J was trimmed by 4 bases and V by 4 bases; bases with no gene match: 8. The CDR3 has 14 amino acids. Germline V gene sequence: CDR1 SGHRS, CDR2 YFSETQ. CDR3 in amino acids: CASSASASGYEQYF. In DNA, the CDR3 is TGCGCCAGCAGCGCCTCGGCTAGCGGTTACGAGCAGTACTTC.

This clone was seen repeatedly, ten times or more. V gene TRBV6-1 combines with J gene TRBJ1-2; 9 bases are shared with TRBD1. Germline assignment: CDR1 MNHNS and CDR2 SASEGT. The trim removed 3 bases at V and 7 bases at J, leaving 6 bases unmatched. This CDR3 spans 14 amino acids. CDR3 sequence reads: CASSEYRGQSGYTF. CDR3 nucleotide sequence: TGTGCCAGCAGTGAGTACAGGGGGCAATCTGGCTACACCTTC.

The chain uses TRBV27 and TRBJ2-1, with TRBD1 matching 10 bases. Germline V gene sequence: CDR1 MNHEY, CDR2 SMNVEV (reference sequence). With V trimmed by 3 bases and J by 5 bases, 7 bases remained unmatched. The CDR3 extends over 16 amino acids. The CDR3 DNA is TGTGCCAGCAGTTTTTGGGGGACAGGGGTAAACAATGAGCAGTTCTTC. Residues: CASSFWGTGVNNEQFF.

This CDR3 is CASSLPPGQSGYTF. The CDR3 region has the DNA TGTGCCAGCAGCTTACCTCCGGGACAGTCGGGCTACACCTTC. V and J are TRBV7-2 and TRBJ1-2; 7 nucleotides agree with TRBD1. The CDR3 loop spans 14 amino acids. Germline CDR1 and CDR2: SGHTA and FQGNSA. The junction had 8 bases not matched to a gene; V was cut back by 2 bases and J by 8 bases.

V usage is TRBV7-9 and J usage is TRBJ2-1; tentative D call: TRBD1 (5 bases). This CDR3 has 16 amino acids. Germline assignment: CDR1 SEHNR and CDR2 FQNEAQ (reference sequence). V lost 1 base to trimming and J lost 8 bases, with 18 bases between them. CDR3 sequence reads: CASSLVTGARRHEQFF. The CDR3 DNA follows: TGTGCCAGCAGCTTAGTAACTGGGGCCAGGCGGCATGAGCAGTTCTTC.

The V gene is TRBV6-5, the J gene TRBJ2-3, with D possibly being TRBD2 (6 bases). Germline CDR1 is MNHEY and CDR2 is SVGAGI. This CDR3 contains 13 residues. Trimming cost V 6 bases and J 1 base, with 8 bases left between them. This CDR3 reads CASSWGGTDTQYF. DNA of the CDR3: TGTGCCAGCAGCTGGGGGGGCACAGATACGCAGTATTTT.

The chain combines TRBV4-1 with TRBJ2-1, with 10 bases lining up with TRBD2. The CDR3 covers 16 residues. V was clipped by 1 base and J by 7 bases; unmatched bases: 7. The V gene's germline CDR1 is MGHRA and CDR2 YSYEKL. The CDR3 bases are TGCGCCAGCAGCCAAGTAGAGCGGGGGGGCCCGAATGAGCAGTTCTTC. It codes for CASSQVERGGPNEQFF.

The CDR3 loop is CASSLWSGQDTEAFF. CDR3 sequence (DNA): TGTGCCAGCAGCTTATGGTCTGGGCAGGACACTGAAGCTTTCTTT. The chain couples TRBV7-9 to TRBJ1-1; the D is unclear. The length of the CDR3 is 15 residues. Looked up from germline, CDR1 is SEHNR and CDR2 is FQNEAQ (reference sequence). V shed 2 bases and J shed 3 bases, with 13 bases lying between them.

The chain combines TRBV27 with TRBJ2-7; the D gene is possibly TRBD1 (5 bases). Per the germline V gene, CDR1 is MNHEY and CDR2 is SMNVEV (reference sequence). The CDR3 extends over 16 amino acids. The germline V and J ends were trimmed by 3 bases and 5 bases, with 20 bases remaining between them. DNA for the CDR3: TGTGCCAGCAGTTTCCTTGTAGGAAGGGGATTGAACGAGCAGTACTTC. It yields the protein CASSFLVGRGLNEQYF.

This chain links TRBV18 with TRBJ2-1; maybe TRBD2 (6 bases). Per the germline V gene, CDR1 is KGHSH and CDR2 is LQKENI. The CDR3 sequence is 12 residues long. V was pared by 0 bases and J by 10 bases, with 7 bases between. CDR3 nucleotide sequence: TGTGCCAGCTCACCACCCCGGGGGGAGCAGTTCTTC. Translation gives CASSPPRGEQFF.

V and J are TRBV9 and TRBJ2-6, with D possibly TRBD1 on 5 matching bases. V was pared by 3 bases and J by 2 bases, with 12 bases between. In germline, CDR1 is SGDLS, CDR2 YYNGEE. This CDR3 has 16 residues. The CDR3 DNA reads TGTGCCAGCAGCGACGCGATAGGGGCTGGGGCCAACGTCCTGACTTTC. Its protein product is CASSDAIGAGANVLTF.

This chain connects TRBV9 to TRBJ1-1; D remains ambiguous. The CDR3 is made up of 14 amino acids. Looked up from germline, CDR1 is SGDLS and CDR2 is YYNGEE. Trimming took 4 bases from V and 1 from J, leaving 11 bases between them. This chain's CDR3 is CASSLVLGNTEAFF. CDR3 DNA: TGTGCCAGCAGCCTCGTCCTCGGGAACACTGAAGCTTTCTTT.

This clone showed up just a few times. The chain combines TRBV27 with TRBJ1-2; a weak D match, TRBD1 (6 bases). Germline loops: CDR1 MNHEY, CDR2 SMNVEV (reference sequence). V lost 2 bases and J lost 8, with 12 bases in between. This CDR3 contains 13 residues. Here the CDR3 reads CASSLTGGGGYTF. CDR3 bases: TGTGCCAGCAGTTTAACGGGGGGCGGCGGCTACACCTTC.

This chain connects TRBV28 to TRBJ1-4, with D perhaps TRBD1 (5 bases). V was cut by 5 bases and J by 8 bases, with 18 bases left in between. Germline CDR1 and CDR2: MDHEN and SYDVKM. The CDR3 contains 15 residues. The CDR3 DNA reads as TGTGCCAGCAGTCCATCTAGGGCAGGGTCCGAAAAACTGTTTTTT. Amino acids: CASSPSRAGSEKLFF.

The rearrangement links TRBV29-1 to TRBJ2-1, with 8 nucleotides matching TRBD2. In germline, CDR1 is SQVTM, CDR2 ANQGSEA. CDR3 length: 14 residues. V shed 2 bases and J 6 bases; nucleotides not matched to a gene: 6. The CDR3 sequence is CSVESGGHRNEQFF. CDR3 bases: TGCAGCGTTGAAAGCGGGGGCCACCGCAATGAGCAGTTCTTC.

The genes are TRBV5-4 and TRBJ2-1; 11 bases fit TRBD2. Germline loops: CDR1 SGHNT, CDR2 YYREEE (reference sequence). Trimming removed 4 bases from V and 5 bases from J; junction bases left unmatched: 2. CDR3 length: 14 residues. This CDR3 reads CASSVTSGDNEQFF. The CDR3 DNA sequence: TGTGCCAGCAGCGTGACTAGCGGGGACAATGAGCAGTTCTTC. Filled out from reference TRBV5-4 and TRBJ2-1, the complete variable domain reads ETGVTQSPTHLIKTRGQQVTLRCSSQSGHNTVSWYQQALGQGPQFIFQYYREEENGRGNFPPRFSGLQFPNYSSELNVNALELDDSALYLCASSVTSGDNEQFFGPGTRLTVL.